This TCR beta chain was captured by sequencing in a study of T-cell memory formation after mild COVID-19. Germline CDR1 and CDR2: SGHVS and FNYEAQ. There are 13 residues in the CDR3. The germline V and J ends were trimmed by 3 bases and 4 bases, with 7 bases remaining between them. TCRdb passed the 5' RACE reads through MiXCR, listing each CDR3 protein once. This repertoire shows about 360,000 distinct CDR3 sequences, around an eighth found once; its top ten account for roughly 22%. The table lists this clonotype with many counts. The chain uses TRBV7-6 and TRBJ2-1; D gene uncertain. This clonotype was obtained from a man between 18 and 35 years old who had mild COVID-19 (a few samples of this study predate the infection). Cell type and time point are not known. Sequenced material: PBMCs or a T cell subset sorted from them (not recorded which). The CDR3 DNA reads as TGTGCCAGCAGCTTGCCCCTTTACAATGAGCAGTTCTTC. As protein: CASSLPLYNEQFF.